The 28 T cell receptor beta chains below all came from one sample that was sequenced in a study of early T cells in non-severe SARS-CoV-2 infection. In TCRdb, the 5' RACE reads were re-called with MiXCR into one record per CDR3 protein. The data show some 96,000 distinct CDR3 sequences, about 12% seen once. The sample taken for sequencing was whole blood. Every receptor here comes from an adult who was a healthcare worker with PCR-confirmed SARS-CoV-2 infection or an uninfected control (not recorded which).

The genes are TRBV7-9 and TRBJ2-1, with D perhaps matching TRBD1 or TRBD2 (5 bases each). Trimming left V 5 bases short and J 8 bases short, with 16 bases between. Germline CDR1 is SEHNR and CDR2 is FQNEAQ (reference sequence). CDR3 length: 14 amino acids. CDR3 sequence reads: CASSPPGARDEQFF. DNA of the CDR3: TGTGCCAGCAGCCCACCCGGGGCCCGGGATGAGCAGTTCTTC.

This clonotype was seen ten or more times. This chain joins TRBV29-1 and TRBJ1-1; the D gene is possibly TRBD1 (6 bases). This CDR3 spans 14 amino acids. The germline V gene has CDR1 SQVTM and CDR2 ANQGSEA. V lost 4 bases to trimming and J lost 2 bases, with 14 bases between them. The CDR3 sequence is CSVAGTTGNTEAFF. In DNA, the CDR3 is TGCAGCGTTGCCGGGACAACGGGAAACACTGAAGCTTTCTTT.

A few counts support this clonotype. The rearrangement joins TRBV5-1 to TRBJ2-3; TRBD2 is a possible D gene (5 bases). Germline V gene lookup returns CDR1 SGHRS and CDR2 YFSETQ. The CDR3 is 15 residues long. The V end was cut by 0 bases, the J end by 1 base, with 9 bases between. The CDR3 reads CASSLEGSGTDTQYF. Here the CDR3 DNA reads TGCGCCAGCAGCTTGGAAGGGAGCGGCACAGATACGCAGTATTTT.

The CDR3 region is CASSIGLGATTGELFF. The CDR3 nucleotides are TGTGCCAGCAGCATAGGTTTAGGGGCGACCACCGGGGAGCTGTTTTTT. The rearrangement joins TRBV5-4 to TRBJ2-2; D is perhaps TRBD1 (5 bases). The CDR3 is 16 residues long. Trimming left V 4 bases short and J 4 bases short, with 17 bases between. Germline V gene data show CDR1 as SGHNT and CDR2 as YYREEE (reference sequence).

The chain is built from TRBV7-2 and TRBJ2-1; D is undetermined. The V and J ends lost 1 base and 4 bases respectively, with 8 bases between them. Germline V CDR1 and CDR2: SGHTA, FQGNSA. The CDR3 has 14 amino acids. CDR3 coding DNA: TGTGCCAGCAGCTTAGTCGCCAAATACAATGAGCAGTTCTTC. Amino acids: CASSLVAKYNEQFF.

The chain has TRBV19 and TRBJ2-3; 7 bases map to TRBD1. Per the germline V gene, CDR1 is LNHDA and CDR2 is SQIVND (reference sequence). V was pared by 6 bases and J by 2 bases, with 8 bases of the junction left unmatched. The CDR3 spans 15 residues. CDR3 region: CASSTDRAVTDTQYF. CDR3 coding DNA: TGTGCCAGTAGCACAGACAGGGCAGTCACAGATACGCAGTATTTT.

This clonotype was found many times. V is TRBV20-1 and J is TRBJ2-5, with D tentatively TRBD1 or TRBD2 (6 bases each). This CDR3 region has 15 residues. Germline CDR1 DFQATT, CDR2 SNEGSKA (reference sequence). The V end was cut by 0 bases, the J end by 4 bases, with 15 bases between. The CDR3 sequence is CSARDLFRGRETQYF. The DNA of the CDR3 is TGCAGTGCTAGAGATCTGTTTCGGGGGCGAGAGACCCAGTACTTC.

J is TRBJ2-3 and V is TRBV15, with D maybe TRBD1 (6 bases). This CDR3 region has 15 residues. Germline V gene lookup returns CDR1 LNHNV and CDR2 YYDKDF (reference sequence). The V end was cut by 3 bases, the J end by 4 bases, with 14 bases between. The CDR3 reads CATSRLQGSPDTQYF. CDR3 in DNA: TGTGCCACCAGCAGGCTACAGGGTAGCCCAGATACGCAGTATTTT.

This clonotype has ten or more counts. The chain is built from TRBV7-3 and TRBJ2-3; maybe TRBD2 (6 bases). V was pared by 6 bases and J by 4 bases, with 20 bases between. CDR1 and CDR2 from the germline V gene are SGHTA and FQGTGA. The CDR3 has 16 residues. CDR3 sequence reads: CASRASGGAGADTQYF. CDR3 sequence (DNA): TGTGCCAGCAGGGCCTCAGGAGGGGCCGGGGCAGATACGCAGTATTTT. Full variable domain (outside the CDR3, taken from reference TRBV7-3 and TRBJ2-3): GAGVSQTPSNKVTEKGKYVELRCDPISGHTALYWYRQSLGQGPEFLIYFQGTGAADDSGLPNDRFFAVRPEGSVSTLKIQRTERGDSAVYLCASRASGGAGADTQYFGPGTRLTVL.

The CDR3 DNA reads as TGTGCCAGCATCCTGGCAGACAGAGTACAAGCTAACTATGGCTACACCTTC. Amino acids: CASILADRVQANYGYTF. This chain uses TRBV9 with TRBJ1-2; the D gene is possibly TRBD1 (5 bases). Germline CDR1 reads SGDLS; CDR2 reads YYNGEE. Trimming shortened V by 6 bases and J by 0 bases, and 21 bases separated the two germline ends. The CDR3 runs 17 residues.

In this sample, this clonotype turned up many times. The J gene is TRBJ2-1, the V gene TRBV9, with D possibly being TRBD1 or TRBD2 (6 bases each). The CDR3 is made up of 13 amino acids. Germline CDR1 SGDLS, CDR2 YYNGEE. Trimming shortened V by 3 bases and J by 6 bases, and 10 bases separated the two germline ends. DNA for the CDR3: TGTGCCAGCAGCGGGGGGGCCTCCAATGAGCAGTTCTTC. This gives the protein CASSGGASNEQFF.

This sequence joins TRBV28 and TRBJ2-5, with a possible D match to TRBD2 (5 bases). Trimming stripped 8 bases from V and 0 bases from J, with 7 bases between. The germline V gene has CDR1 MDHEN and CDR2 SYDVKM. The CDR3 is 12 amino acids. CDR3 loop: CASWRNQETQYF. The CDR3 nucleotides are TGTGCCAGCTGGAGGAACCAAGAGACCCAGTACTTC. Full variable domain (rest looked up from reference TRBV28 and TRBJ2-5): DVKVTQSSRYLVKRTGEKVFLECVQDMDHENMFWYRQDPGLGLRLIYFSYDVKMKEKGDIPEGYSVSREKKERFSLILESASTNQTSMYLCASWRNQETQYFGPGTRLLVL.

For this clonotype: An end of the junction differs from the germline gene, which may be a read error. The V and J genes are TRBV7-2 and TRBJ2-7; D ambiguous. CDR3 length equals 12 residues. CDR1 is SGHTA, CDR2 FQGNSA, per germline. The CDR3 here is CASSFVGRSQIF. CDR3 coding DNA: TGTGCCAGCAGCTTTGTGGGCAGATCACAAATCTTC. The full variable domain, in which reference TRBV7-2 and TRBJ2-7 provide the parts outside the CDR3, is GAGVSQSPSNKVTEKGKDVELRCDPISGHTALYWYRQSLGQGLEFLIYFQGNSAPDKSGLPSDRFSAERTGGSVSTLTIQRTQQEDSAVYLCASSFVGRSQIFGPGTRLTVT.

This clonotype was detected only a few times. J is TRBJ2-4 and V is TRBV7-2; no reliable D call. Between the trimmed V and J ends, which lost 4 bases and 3 bases, there was a span of 10 bases. Per the germline V gene, CDR1 is SGHTA and CDR2 is FQGNSA. This CDR3 has 14 amino acids. CDR3 sequence reads: CASSSSRDKNIQYF. CDR3 sequence (DNA): TGTGCCAGCAGCTCGTCAAGGGACAAAAACATTCAGTACTTC.

V and J are TRBV10-3 and TRBJ1-1; D is unclear. Germline CDR1 is ENHRY and CDR2 is SYGVKD. CDR3 size: 14 residues. Trimming shortened V by 6 bases and J by 0 bases, and 11 bases separated the two germline ends. CDR3 bases: TGTGCCATCAGGGCTTCGACGGTGAACACTGAAGCTTTCTTT. Protein: CAIRASTVNTEAFF.

Regarding this clonotype: This may be a read error: a much more frequent sequence differs by one nucleotide. The conserved phenylalanine or tryptophan is not found at the CDR3 terminus, so this likely reflects a read error. The chain couples TRBV6-5 to TRBJ2-4, with TRBD2 identical over 12 bases. Germline V gene data show CDR1 as MNHEY and CDR2 as SVGAGI. The CDR3 contains 16 residues. V lost 5 bases, J lost 9 bases, and 11 bases stayed unmatched. For the CDR3, the DNA is TGTGCCAGCAGTCCTCTAGCGGGGGGGCTGTCCGGCATTCAGTACTAC. Translating gives CASSPLAGGLSGIQYY.

CDR3: CASSQERTRSNEQYF. The CDR3 nucleotides read TGCGCCAGCAGCCAAGAACGGACAAGGTCCAACGAGCAGTACTTC. The V and J genes are TRBV4-1 and TRBJ2-7, with D tentatively TRBD1 (5 bases). Per germline, CDR1 MGHRA and CDR2 YSYEKL. With 0 bases removed from V and 5 bases from J, the gap between germline ends came to 14 bases. CDR3 length: 15 amino acids.

This clonotype has ten or more counts. V gene TRBV20-1 combines with J gene TRBJ2-3; a possible D gene is TRBD1 (5 bases). Trimming stripped 0 bases from V and 2 bases from J, with 15 bases between. The germline V gene encodes CDR1 DFQATT and CDR2 SNEGSKA (reference sequence). CDR3 length: 16 residues. The CDR3 region is CSARDTSVGHTDTQYF. CDR3 nucleotide sequence: TGCAGTGCTAGAGATACGTCGGTGGGGCACACAGATACGCAGTATTTT.

J is TRBJ2-7 and V is TRBV29-1; no reliable D call. Germline V gives CDR1 SQVTM, CDR2 ANQGSEA. The CDR3 runs 15 residues. The V gene lost 6 bases and the J gene lost 0 bases, with 18 bases spanning the gap. In DNA form, the CDR3 reads TGCAGCGTCGACCTAGGCCCGGTGAGCTCCTACGAGCAGTACTTC. This encodes CSVDLGPVSSYEQYF.

This chain links TRBV7-6 with TRBJ2-7; TRBD1 is a possible D gene (5 bases). Per the germline V gene, CDR1 is SGHVS and CDR2 is FNYEAQ. This CDR3 is built from 13 residues. Trimming removed 5 bases from V and 7 bases from J, with 15 bases in between. DNA for the CDR3: TGTGCCAGCAGCACTTCAGGGCTTGGTGAGCAGTACTTC. Residues: CASSTSGLGEQYF.

This clonotype was counted ten times or more. The chain recombines TRBV5-5 with TRBJ2-3; unclear D gene. The CDR3 runs to 15 residues. V was cut by 1 base and J by 4 bases, with 13 bases left in between. Per the germline V gene, CDR1 is SGHKS and CDR2 is YYEKEE (reference sequence). The DNA for the CDR3 is TGTGCCAGCAGCTTGATCCCAGTTCTCTCAGATACGCAGTATTTT. Encoded protein: CASSLIPVLSDTQYF.

Only a few counts were recorded for this clonotype. The chain links TRBV3-1 to TRBJ1-1; D unresolved. Germline V gene data show CDR1 as LGHDT and CDR2 as YNNKEL (reference sequence). V was cut by 0 bases and J by 7 bases, with 15 bases left in between. This CDR3 contains 15 residues. CDR3 nucleotides: TGTGCCAGCAGCCAAGATGTGGGCGGCGGTGGTGAAGCTTTCTTT. This encodes CASSQDVGGGGEAFF.

The chain couples TRBV6-5 to TRBJ2-1, with TRBD2 matching over 12 bases. V lost 6 bases and J lost 8; bases outside the gene matches: 2. The CDR3 consists of 13 residues. Germline V gene data show CDR1 as MNHEY and CDR2 as SVGAGI. CDR3 DNA sequence: TGTGCCAGCAGGAGACTAGCGGGGGATGAGCAGTTCTTC. It yields the protein CASRRLAGDEQFF.

This clonotype was picked up many times. The gene calls are TRBV7-9 and TRBJ2-1, with D possibly being TRBD2 (6 bases). Germline-derived CDR1 and CDR2 are SEHNR and FQNEAQ (reference sequence). CDR3 length: 15 residues. With 6 bases removed from V and 6 bases from J, the gap between germline ends came to 18 bases. CDR3 coding DNA: TGTGCCAGCAGTCCTGCCGGGACTCAAAGCAATGAGCAGTTCTTC. As protein: CASSPAGTQSNEQFF.

The chain links TRBV5-4 to TRBJ2-2; the D is unclear. This CDR3 contains 13 residues. The germline gives CDR1 SGHNT, CDR2 YYREEE (reference sequence). Trimming removed 2 bases at V and 7 bases at J, with 9 bases between. The CDR3 spells CASSFTGRGELFF. CDR3 bases: TGTGCCAGCAGCTTCACGGGCCGCGGGGAGCTGTTTTTT. Together with reference TRBV5-4 and TRBJ2-2, the CDR3 gives the full variable domain: ETGVTQSPTHLIKTRGQQVTLRCSSQSGHNTVSWYQQALGQGPQFIFQYYREEENGRGNFPPRFSGLQFPNYSSELNVNALELDDSALYLCASSFTGRGELFFGEGSRLTVL.

This clonotype has just a few counts. V and J are TRBV2 and TRBJ2-3; the D gene is possibly TRBD2 (5 bases). Germline values: CDR1 SNHLY, CDR2 FYNNEI. V was shortened by 6 bases and J by 1 base, with 14 bases between the two germline ends. The CDR3 consists of 15 residues. In DNA form, the CDR3 reads TGTGCCAGCAGCGTCGAGAGGGCCGGCACAGATACGCAGTATTTT. This encodes CASSVERAGTDTQYF. The full variable domain, its missing parts supplied by reference TRBV2 and TRBJ2-3, is EPEVTQTPSHQVTQMGQEVILRCVPISNHLYFYWYRQILGQKVEFLVSFYNNEISEKSEIFDDQFSVERPDGSNFTLKIRSTKLEDSAMYFCASSVERAGTDTQYFGPGTRLTVL.

The table lists this clonotype with a few counts. The CDR3 region has the DNA TGTGCCAGCAGCTCACTTGCAGGGCCAAACAATCAGCCCCAGCATTTT. Translation: CASSSLAGPNNQPQHF. The V and J genes are TRBV11-2 and TRBJ1-5; the D gene is possibly TRBD1 (5 bases). Germline values: CDR1 SGHAT, CDR2 FQNNGV. Trimming took 4 bases from V and 3 from J, leaving 16 bases between them. The CDR3 runs to 16 residues.

The chain is built from TRBV18 and TRBJ2-7, with D perhaps TRBD1 (5 bases). This CDR3 is 14 amino acids long. Trimming took 0 bases from V and 3 from J, leaving 9 bases between them. The germline gives CDR1 KGHSH, CDR2 LQKENI. The CDR3 nucleotides are TGTGCCAGCTCACCACCGGGGCCGAACTACGAGCAGTACTTC. Its protein product is CASSPPGPNYEQYF. The full variable domain, rest sourced from reference TRBV18 and TRBJ2-7, is NAGVMQNPRHLVRRRGQEARLRCSPMKGHSHVYWYRQLPEEGLKFMVYLQKENIIDESGMPKERFSAEFPKEGPSILRIQQVVRGDSAAYFCASSPPGPNYEQYFGPGTRLTVT.